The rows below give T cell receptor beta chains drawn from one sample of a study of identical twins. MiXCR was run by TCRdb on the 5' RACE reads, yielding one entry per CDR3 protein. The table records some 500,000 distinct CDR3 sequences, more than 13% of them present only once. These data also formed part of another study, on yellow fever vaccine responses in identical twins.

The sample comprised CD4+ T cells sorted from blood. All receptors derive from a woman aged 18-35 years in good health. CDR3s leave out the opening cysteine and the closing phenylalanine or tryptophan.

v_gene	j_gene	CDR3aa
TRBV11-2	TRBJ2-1	ASSLRPVAYNEQF
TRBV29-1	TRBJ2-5	SVGALLTETQY
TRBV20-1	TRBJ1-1	SATRVGTEAF
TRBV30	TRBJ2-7	ASVGVYEQY
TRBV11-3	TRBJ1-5	ASSPLDREGNQPQH
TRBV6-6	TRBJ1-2	ASSSHTGYT
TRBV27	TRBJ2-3	ASTPRTSGTDTQY
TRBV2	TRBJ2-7	ASRTTGLYEQY
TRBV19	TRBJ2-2	ASSILTQNTGELF
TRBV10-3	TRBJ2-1	AISESTASYNEQF
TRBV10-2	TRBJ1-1	ASRTGGSGTEAF
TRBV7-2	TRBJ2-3	ASSPGLATQY
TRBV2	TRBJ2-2	AICQASGGSNTGELF
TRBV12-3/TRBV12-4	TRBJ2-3	ASSRSLAGSTDTQY
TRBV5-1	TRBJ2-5	ASSLGLASFQETQY